This TCR beta chain was captured in a study of human T cells and chemical hapten exposure. About the research overall: Sensitization applied 2% DPC to roughly 2 cm by roughly 2 cm of upper inner arm skin. The upper back received 0.01% DPC by patch testing, with results read at 6 days.

Individual cDNA molecules had unique molecular identifiers attached to them by the library. Authors' processing steps: TCR counts had a median of approximately 87,000 per sample and spanned roughly 20,000 to 750,000. Each CDR3 protein is one row after TCRdb ran MiXCR on the RACE reads. TCRdb, rather than the study authors, made the V and J calls. The profile shows more than 95,000 distinct CDR3 sequences, around 25% of them singletons. The CDR3 runs to 14 residues. With V trimmed by 8 bases and J by 7 bases, 7 bases remained unmatched. Documented time point: patch test 3, about 24 weeks after DPC sensitization. The treatment denotes: therapeutic diphenylcyclopropenone sensitization with weekly scalp DPC.

The TCR originated in a man between 35 and 55 years old with alopecia areata. Some clones in this sample may be carry-over from other donors' samples. Source: whole blood, taken in connection with sensitization to the hapten diphenylcyclopropenone (DPC). J is TRBJ1-6 and V is TRBV12-3 or TRBV12-4, with 8 bases aligning to TRBD1. The CDR3 sequence: CASGWTGRNSPLHF. The CDR3 bases are TGTGCCAGCGGTTGGACAGGGCGAAATTCACCCCTCCACTTT.